The source of this T cell receptor beta chain is a study of blood T cell repertoires in COVID-19. Sequenced by immunoSEQ multiplex PCR; TCRdb stores in-frame clones only, minus some. The table shows hundreds of thousands of clones, with approximately 83% occurring only once. The sequence came from a man aged 35 to 55 with acute or convalescent COVID-19. The material sequenced was peripheral blood.

This CDR3 is CASSDGGPEETQYF. The DNA for the CDR3 is TGTGCCAGCAGCGACGGAGGGCCGGAAGAGACCCAGTACTTC. This sequence joins TRBV7-3 and TRBJ2-5, with a possible D match to TRBD2 (6 bases). The germline V gene has CDR1 SGHTA and CDR2 FQGTGA. The CDR3 loop spans 14 amino acids. V lost 5 bases and J lost 3, with 13 bases in between.